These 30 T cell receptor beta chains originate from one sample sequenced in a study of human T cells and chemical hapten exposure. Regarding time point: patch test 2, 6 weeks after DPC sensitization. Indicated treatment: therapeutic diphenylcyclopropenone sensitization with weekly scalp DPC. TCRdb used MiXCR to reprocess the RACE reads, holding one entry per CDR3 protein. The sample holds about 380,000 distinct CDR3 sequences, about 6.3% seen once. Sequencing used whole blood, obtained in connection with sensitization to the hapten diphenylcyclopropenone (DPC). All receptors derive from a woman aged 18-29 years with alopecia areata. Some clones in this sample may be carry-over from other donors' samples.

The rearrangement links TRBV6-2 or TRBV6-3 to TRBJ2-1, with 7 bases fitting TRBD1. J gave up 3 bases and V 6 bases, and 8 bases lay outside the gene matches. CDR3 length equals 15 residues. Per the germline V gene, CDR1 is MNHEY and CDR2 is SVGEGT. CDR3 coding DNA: TGTGCCAGCAGCGAGGCCGGGACAGACTACAATGAGCAGTTCTTC. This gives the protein CASSEAGTDYNEQFF.

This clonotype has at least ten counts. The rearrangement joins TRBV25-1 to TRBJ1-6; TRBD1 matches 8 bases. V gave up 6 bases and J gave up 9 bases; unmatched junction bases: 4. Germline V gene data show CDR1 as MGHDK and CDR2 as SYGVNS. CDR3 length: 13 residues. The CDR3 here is CASRDREGSPLHF. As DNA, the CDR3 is TGTGCCAGCAGGGACAGGGAGGGTTCACCCCTCCACTTT.

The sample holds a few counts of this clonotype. CDR3 residues: CASSPGTESSYEQYF. The DNA for the CDR3 is TGTGCCAGCTCACCCGGGACCGAGAGCTCCTACGAGCAGTACTTC. The chain is built from TRBV18 and TRBJ2-7; the D call may be TRBD1 or TRBD2 (5 bases each). The CDR3 runs 15 residues. V shed 3 bases and J shed 0 bases, with 12 bases lying between them. Germline V gene data show CDR1 as KGHSH and CDR2 as LQKENI.

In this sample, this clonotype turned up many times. CDR3 coding DNA: TGTGCCAGCAGCGCGTGGACAGGTCCCCGGGATACGCAGTATTTT. It translates to CASSAWTGPRDTQYF. V and J are TRBV14 and TRBJ2-3, with 7 nucleotides matching TRBD1. From germline, CDR1 is SGHDN and CDR2 FVKESK. V lost 5 bases and J lost 6; bases outside the gene matches: 11. The CDR3 is 15 amino acids.

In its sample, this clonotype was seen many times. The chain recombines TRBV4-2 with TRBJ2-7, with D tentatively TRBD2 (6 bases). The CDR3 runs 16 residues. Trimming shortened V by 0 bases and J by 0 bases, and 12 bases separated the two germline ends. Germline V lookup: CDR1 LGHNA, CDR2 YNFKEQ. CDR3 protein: CASSQDLASASYEQYF. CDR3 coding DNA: TGTGCCAGCAGCCAAGATTTGGCTAGCGCCTCCTACGAGCAGTACTTC.

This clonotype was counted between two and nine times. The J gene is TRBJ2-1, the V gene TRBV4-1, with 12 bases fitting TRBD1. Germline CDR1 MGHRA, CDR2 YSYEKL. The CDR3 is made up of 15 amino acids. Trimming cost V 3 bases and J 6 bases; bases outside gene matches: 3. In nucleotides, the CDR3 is TGCGCCAGCAGCCAGGGACAGGGGGCAAGCAATGAGCAGTTCTTC. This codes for CASSQGQGASNEQFF.

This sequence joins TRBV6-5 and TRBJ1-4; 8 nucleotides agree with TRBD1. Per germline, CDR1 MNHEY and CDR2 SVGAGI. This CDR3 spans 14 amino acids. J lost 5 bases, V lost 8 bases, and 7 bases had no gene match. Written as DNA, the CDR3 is TGTGCCAGCGGACAGGGTCCCCTGAATGAAAAACTGTTTTTT. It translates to CASGQGPLNEKLFF.

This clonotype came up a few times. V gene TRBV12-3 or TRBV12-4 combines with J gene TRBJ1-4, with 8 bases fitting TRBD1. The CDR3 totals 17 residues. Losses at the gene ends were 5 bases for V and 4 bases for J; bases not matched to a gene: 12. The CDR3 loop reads CASSPTISGQVNEKLFF. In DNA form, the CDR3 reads TGTGCCAGCAGTCCAACCATTTCGGGACAGGTTAATGAAAAACTGTTTTTT.

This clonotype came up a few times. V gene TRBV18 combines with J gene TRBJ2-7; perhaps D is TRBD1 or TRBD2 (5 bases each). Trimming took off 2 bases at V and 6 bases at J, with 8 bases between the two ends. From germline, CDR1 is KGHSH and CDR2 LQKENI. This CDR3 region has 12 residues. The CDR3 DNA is TGTGCCAGCTCACCATGGGGGAGCGAGCAGTACTTC. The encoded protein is CASSPWGSEQYF.

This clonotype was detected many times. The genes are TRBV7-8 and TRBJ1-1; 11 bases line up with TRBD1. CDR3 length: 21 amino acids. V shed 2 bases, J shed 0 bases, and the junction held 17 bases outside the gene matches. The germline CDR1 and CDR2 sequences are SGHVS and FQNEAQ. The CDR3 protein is CASSLPGQGAQTRLVNTEAFF. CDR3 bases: TGTGCCAGCAGCTTACCCGGACAGGGGGCCCAAACCCGACTAGTGAACACTGAAGCTTTCTTT.

This chain's CDR3 is CSVEAGTDSGNTIYF. The CDR3 region has the DNA TGCAGCGTTGAGGCGGGGACAGACTCTGGAAACACCATATATTTT. The chain couples TRBV29-1 to TRBJ1-3; 7 bases map to TRBD1. Trimming at V came to 3 bases and at J to 0 bases, leaving 5 bases not matched to a gene. Germline V CDR1 and CDR2: SQVTM, ANQGSEA. The CDR3 runs to 15 residues.

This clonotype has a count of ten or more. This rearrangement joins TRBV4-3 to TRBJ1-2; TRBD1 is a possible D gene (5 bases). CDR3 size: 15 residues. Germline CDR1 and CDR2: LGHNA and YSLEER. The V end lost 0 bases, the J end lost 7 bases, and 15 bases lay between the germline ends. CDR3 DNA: TGCGCCAGCAGCCAAGAATGGAGGGGCCATCTTGGCTACACCTTC. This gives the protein CASSQEWRGHLGYTF.

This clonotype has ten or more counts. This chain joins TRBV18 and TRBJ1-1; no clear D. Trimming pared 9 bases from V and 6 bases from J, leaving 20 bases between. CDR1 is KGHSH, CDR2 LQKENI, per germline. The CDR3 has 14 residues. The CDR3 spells CASSRNGVAAEAFF. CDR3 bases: TGTGCCAGTTCGCGAAATGGGGTGGCGGCTGAAGCTTTCTTT.

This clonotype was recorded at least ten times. The CDR3 loop is CASSKQGVTEAFF. As DNA, the CDR3 is TGTGCCAGCAGCAAACAGGGAGTCACTGAAGCTTTCTTT. V and J are TRBV6-2 or TRBV6-3 and TRBJ1-1, with TRBD1 as a possible D gene (6 bases). There are 13 residues in the CDR3. Germline CDR1 reads MNHEY; CDR2 reads SVGEGT. Trimming removed 6 bases at V and 4 bases at J, with 12 bases between.

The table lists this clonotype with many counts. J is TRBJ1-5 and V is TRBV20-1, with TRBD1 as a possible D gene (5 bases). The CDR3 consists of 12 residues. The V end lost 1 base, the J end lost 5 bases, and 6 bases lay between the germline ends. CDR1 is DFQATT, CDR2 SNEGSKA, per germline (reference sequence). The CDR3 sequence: CSARVGDQPQHF. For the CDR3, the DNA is TGCAGTGCTAGAGTAGGGGATCAGCCCCAGCATTTT.

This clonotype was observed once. CDR3 amino acids: CGPRGSTGELFF. The CDR3 DNA reads as TGCGGTCCCAGGGGGTCCACCGGGGAGCTGTTTTTT. The genes are TRBV20-1 and TRBJ2-2, with 7 nucleotides matching TRBD1. The CDR3 spans 12 residues. Germline V lookup: CDR1 DFQATT, CDR2 SNEGSKA (reference sequence).

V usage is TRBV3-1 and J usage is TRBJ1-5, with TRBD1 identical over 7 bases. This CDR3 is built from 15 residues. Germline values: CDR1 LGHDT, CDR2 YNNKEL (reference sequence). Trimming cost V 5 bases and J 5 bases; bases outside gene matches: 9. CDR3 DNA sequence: TGTGCCAGCAGCTCTACAGGGGATTTCTATCAGCCCCAGCATTTT. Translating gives CASSSTGDFYQPQHF.

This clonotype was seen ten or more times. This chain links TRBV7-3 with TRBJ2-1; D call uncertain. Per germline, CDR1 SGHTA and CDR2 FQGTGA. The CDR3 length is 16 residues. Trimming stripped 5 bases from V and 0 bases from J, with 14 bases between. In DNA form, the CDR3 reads TGTGCCAGCAGCCCACGCCCTGCCTTCTCCTACAATGAGCAGTTCTTC. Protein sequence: CASSPRPAFSYNEQFF. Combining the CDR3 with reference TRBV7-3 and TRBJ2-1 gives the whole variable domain GAGVSQTPSNKVTEKGKYVELRCDPISGHTALYWYRQSLGQGPEFLIYFQGTGAADDSGLPNDRFFAVRPEGSVSTLKIQRTERGDSAVYLCASSPRPAFSYNEQFFGPGTRLTVL.

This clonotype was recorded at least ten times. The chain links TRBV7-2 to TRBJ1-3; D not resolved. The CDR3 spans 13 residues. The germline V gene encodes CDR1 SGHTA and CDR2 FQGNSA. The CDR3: CASSLASGNTIYF. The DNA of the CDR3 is TGTGCTTCCAGTCTCGCTTCTGGAAACACCATATATTTT.

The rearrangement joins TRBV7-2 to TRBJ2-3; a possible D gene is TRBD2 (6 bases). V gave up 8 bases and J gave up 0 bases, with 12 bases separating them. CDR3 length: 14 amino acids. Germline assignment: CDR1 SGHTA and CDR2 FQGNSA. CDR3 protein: CASRAGLSTDTQYF. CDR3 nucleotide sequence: TGTGCCAGCCGAGCGGGCCTGAGCACAGATACGCAGTATTTT.

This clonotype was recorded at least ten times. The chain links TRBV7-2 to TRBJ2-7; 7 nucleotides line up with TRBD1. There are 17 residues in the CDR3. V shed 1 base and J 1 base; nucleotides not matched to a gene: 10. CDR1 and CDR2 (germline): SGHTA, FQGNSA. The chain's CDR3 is CASSLGGWDRLSYEQYF. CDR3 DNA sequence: TGTGCCAGCAGCTTAGGGGGTTGGGACAGATTATCCTACGAGCAGTACTTC. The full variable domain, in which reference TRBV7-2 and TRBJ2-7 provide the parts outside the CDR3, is GAGVSQSPSNKVTEKGKDVELRCDPISGHTALYWYRQSLGQGLEFLIYFQGNSAPDKSGLPSDRFSAERTGGSVSTLTIQRTQQEDSAVYLCASSLGGWDRLSYEQYFGPGTRLTVT.

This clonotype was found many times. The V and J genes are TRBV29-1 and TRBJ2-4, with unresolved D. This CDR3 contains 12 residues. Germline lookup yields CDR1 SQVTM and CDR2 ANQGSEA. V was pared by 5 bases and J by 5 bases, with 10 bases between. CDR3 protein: CSVRPTQNIQYF. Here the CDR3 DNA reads TGCAGCGTTAGGCCGACACAAAACATTCAGTACTTC.

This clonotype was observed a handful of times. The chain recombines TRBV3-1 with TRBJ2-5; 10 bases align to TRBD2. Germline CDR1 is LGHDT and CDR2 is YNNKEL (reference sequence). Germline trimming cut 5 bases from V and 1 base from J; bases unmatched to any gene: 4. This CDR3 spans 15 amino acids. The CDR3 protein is CASSYSGGRQETQYF. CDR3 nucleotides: TGTGCCAGCAGCTATAGCGGGGGGCGCCAAGAGACCCAGTACTTC.

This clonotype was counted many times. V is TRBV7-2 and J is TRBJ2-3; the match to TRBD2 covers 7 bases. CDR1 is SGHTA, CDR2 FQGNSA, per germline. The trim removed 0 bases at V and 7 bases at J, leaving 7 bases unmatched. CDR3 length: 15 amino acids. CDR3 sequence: CASSLAWTSTNTQYF. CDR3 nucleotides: TGTGCCAGCAGCTTAGCATGGACTAGTACCAATACGCAGTATTTT.

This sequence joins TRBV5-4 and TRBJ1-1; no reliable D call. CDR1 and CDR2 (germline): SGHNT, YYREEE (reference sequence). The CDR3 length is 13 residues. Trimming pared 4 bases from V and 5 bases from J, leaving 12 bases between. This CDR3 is CASSPVEGTEAFF. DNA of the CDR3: TGTGCCAGCAGCCCAGTTGAAGGAACTGAAGCTTTCTTT.

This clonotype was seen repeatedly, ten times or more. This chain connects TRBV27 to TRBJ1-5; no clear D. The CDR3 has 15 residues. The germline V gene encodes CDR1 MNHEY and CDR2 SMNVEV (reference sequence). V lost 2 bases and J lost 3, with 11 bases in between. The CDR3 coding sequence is TGTGCCAGCAGTTTAAGCCAGGTAGACAATCAGCCCCAGCATTTT. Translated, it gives CASSLSQVDNQPQHF.

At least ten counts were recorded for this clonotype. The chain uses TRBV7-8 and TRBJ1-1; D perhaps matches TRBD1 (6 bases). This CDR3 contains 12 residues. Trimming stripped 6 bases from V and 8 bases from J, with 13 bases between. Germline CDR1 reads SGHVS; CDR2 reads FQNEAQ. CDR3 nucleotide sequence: TGTGCCAGCAGTTGGGGGGGGCACGAAGCTTTCTTT. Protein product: CASSWGGHEAFF.

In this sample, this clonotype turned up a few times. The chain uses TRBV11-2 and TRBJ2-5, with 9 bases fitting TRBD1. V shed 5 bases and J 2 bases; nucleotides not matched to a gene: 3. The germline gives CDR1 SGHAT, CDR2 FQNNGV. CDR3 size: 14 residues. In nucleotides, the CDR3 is TGTGCCAGCAGCCCAGGGACAGGGCAAGAGACCCAGTACTTC. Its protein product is CASSPGTGQETQYF.

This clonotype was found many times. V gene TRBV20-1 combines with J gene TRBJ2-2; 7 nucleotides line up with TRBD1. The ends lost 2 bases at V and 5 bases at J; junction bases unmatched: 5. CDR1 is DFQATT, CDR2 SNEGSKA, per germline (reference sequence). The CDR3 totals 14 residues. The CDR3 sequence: CSARLTGRTGELFF. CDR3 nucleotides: TGCAGTGCTAGATTGACAGGGCGGACCGGGGAGCTGTTTTTT.

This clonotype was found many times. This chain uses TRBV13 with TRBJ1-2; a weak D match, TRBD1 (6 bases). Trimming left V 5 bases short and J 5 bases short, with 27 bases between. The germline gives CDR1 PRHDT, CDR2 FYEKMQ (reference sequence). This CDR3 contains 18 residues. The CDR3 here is CASSGTLSPGARWYGYTF. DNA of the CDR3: TGTGCCAGCAGCGGAACGTTGTCCCCGGGGGCAAGGTGGTATGGCTACACCTTC.